Described below is a single T cell receptor (beta chain) sequence and its context. Its target is not known. It was by 5' RACE with UMI labels that the TRB cDNA libraries were prepared. Following a re-call of the 5' RACE reads, TCRdb has one entry per CDR3 protein and lacks DNA. This listing includes roughly 130,000 distinct CDR3 sequences. This CDR3 has 15 amino acids. Germline CDR1 and CDR2: MNHEY and SVGEGT. This entry comes from a study of CXCR3-negative and CXCR3-positive naive CD8 T cells. Overall study results and limits: TRB CDR3 properties indicated TCR strength, while surface CD5 was similar across naive subsets. Each naive subset displayed comparably high diversity, whereas memory CD8+ cells displayed much lower diversity. Hydrophobicity was higher for TRB CDR3s found in CXCR3-positive naive cells than in CXCR3-negative naive cells.

Every individual CD8+ T cell subset underwent sorting in triplicate at 280,000 or so cells apiece. CD45RO-CCR7+CD27+CD95- expression identified naive CD8+ T cells. Sequenced material: naive CXCR3+ CD8+ T cells from blood. Stated subset: CD45RO-CCR7+CD27+CD95- naive CD8+ T cells expressing CXCR3 (TNR3+). The receptor's source is a human donor in good health. Some clones in this sample may be carry-over from other donors' samples. The chain links TRBV6-2 or TRBV6-3 to TRBJ2-7; the D call of TRBD2 rests on TCRdb alone, since no DNA is present to check it. The CDR3 loop is CATLGRILSSYEQYF.